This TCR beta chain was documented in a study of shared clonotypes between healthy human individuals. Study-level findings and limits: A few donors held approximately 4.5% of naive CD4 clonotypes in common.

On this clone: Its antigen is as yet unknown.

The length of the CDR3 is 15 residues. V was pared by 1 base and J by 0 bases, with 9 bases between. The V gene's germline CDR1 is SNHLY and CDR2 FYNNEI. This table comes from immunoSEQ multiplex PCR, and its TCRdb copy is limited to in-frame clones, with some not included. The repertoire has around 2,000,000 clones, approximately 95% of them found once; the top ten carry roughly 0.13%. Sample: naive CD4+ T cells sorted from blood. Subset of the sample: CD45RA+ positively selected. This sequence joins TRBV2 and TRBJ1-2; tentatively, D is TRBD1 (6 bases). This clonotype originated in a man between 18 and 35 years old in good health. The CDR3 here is CASSEGRTANYGYTF. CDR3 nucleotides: TGTGCCAGCAGTGAAGGCAGGACAGCTAACTATGGCTACACCTTC. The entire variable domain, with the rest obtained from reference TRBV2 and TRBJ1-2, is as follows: EPEVTQTPSHQVTQMGQEVILRCVPISNHLYFYWYRQILGQKVEFLVSFYNNEISEKSEIFDDQFSVERPDGSNFTLKIRSTKLEDSAMYFCASSEGRTANYGYTFGSGTRLTVV.